A selection of T cell receptor beta chains follows, all from one sample in a study of CD8+ T cells in alopecia areata. TCRdb's copy holds only in-frame clones and misses some; the assay was immunoSEQ multiplex PCR. The sample has about 13,000 clones, approximately 67% seen once. The specimen was skin, collected at week 4, from a patient treated with tofacitinib. Every receptor here comes from a human donor with alopecia areata. Both conserved end residues are part of each CDR3. A D gene is named only where the DNA matches it firmly. Not all rows give a size; the values are once, few, many and, for expanded clones, a class.

clone size: NA
V gene: TRBV15
D gene: NA
CDR3 protein: CATSKESSGANVLTF

clone size: NA
V gene: TRBV15
D gene: NA
CDR3 protein: CATSIRDAGVQYF

clone size: NA
V gene: TRBV5-4
D gene: NA
CDR3 protein: CASSLEAYSYEQYF

clone size: NA
V gene: TRBV7-2
D gene: NA
CDR3 protein: CASSLVLAAPTQYF

clone size: NA
V gene: TRBV7-9
D gene: NA
CDR3 protein: CASSADYEQYF

clone size: NA
V gene: TRBV6-5
D gene: NA
CDR3 protein: CASSYLDSPLGYTF

clone size: NA
V gene: TRBV7-2
D gene: NA
CDR3 protein: CASSWADYRLNF

clone size: NA
V gene: TRBV6-1
D gene: NA
CDR3 protein: CASSRTGLRESEQYF

clone size: NA
V gene: TRBV29-1
D gene: TRBD1
CDR3 protein: CSVEVTGAYEQYF

clone size: NA
V gene: TRBV5-1
D gene: TRBD1
CDR3 protein: CASSFDRANTGELFF

clone size: NA
V gene: TRBV19
D gene: NA
CDR3 protein: CASSIMAVDNEKLFF

clone size: few
V gene: TRBV2
D gene: NA
CDR3 protein: CASKPSRVTSSYNEQFF

clone size: NA
V gene: TRBV10-2
D gene: NA
CDR3 protein: CATRQANYGYTF

clone size: medium-sized
V gene: TRBV5-5
D gene: NA
CDR3 protein: CASSLGVREETQYF

clone size: NA
V gene: TRBV7-2
D gene: NA
CDR3 protein: CASSPPPQGYTF

clone size: NA
V gene: TRBV9
D gene: TRBD1
CDR3 protein: CASSVLGGSDYEQYF

clone size: NA
V gene: TRBV6-1
D gene: TRBD2
CDR3 protein: CASSPGLAGIETQYF

clone size: NA
V gene: TRBV25-1
D gene: NA
CDR3 protein: CASSEGQHEGNQPQHF

clone size: NA
V gene: TRBV5-4
D gene: NA
CDR3 protein: CASSSRDGHNEQFF

clone size: large
V gene: TRBV4-1
D gene: NA
CDR3 protein: CASSQAPFGELFF

clone size: once
V gene: TRBV4-3
D gene: NA
CDR3 protein: CASSQDQQPRRGGAFF

clone size: NA
V gene: TRBV10-2
D gene: NA
CDR3 protein: CASSSDSPSNYGYTF

clone size: NA
V gene: TRBV29-1
D gene: TRBD1
CDR3 protein: CSVGGGLTYEQYF

clone size: NA
V gene: TRBV7-2
D gene: NA
CDR3 protein: CASSPGAGKGPQHF

clone size: NA
V gene: TRBV4-1
D gene: NA
CDR3 protein: CASSPGGGRRNYGYTF

clone size: NA
V gene: TRBV7-9
D gene: NA
CDR3 protein: CASSLWWEKLFF

clone size: NA
V gene: TRBV29-1
D gene: NA
CDR3 protein: CSLSRNLNTEAFF

clone size: NA
V gene: TRBV7-2
D gene: TRBD2
CDR3 protein: CASSHRRGGPPETQYF

clone size: NA
V gene: TRBV11-2
D gene: TRBD2
CDR3 protein: CASSPGRGEGYSTDTQYF

clone size: once
V gene: TRBV7-3
D gene: TRBD1
CDR3 protein: CASSSSQGARFF

clone size: once
V gene: TRBV10-2
D gene: TRBD2
CDR3 protein: CASSERGLGPYNEQFF

clone size: NA
V gene: TRBV19
D gene: NA
CDR3 protein: CASSGLNQPQHF

clone size: NA
V gene: TRBV7-2
D gene: NA
CDR3 protein: CASSLGVNEQYF